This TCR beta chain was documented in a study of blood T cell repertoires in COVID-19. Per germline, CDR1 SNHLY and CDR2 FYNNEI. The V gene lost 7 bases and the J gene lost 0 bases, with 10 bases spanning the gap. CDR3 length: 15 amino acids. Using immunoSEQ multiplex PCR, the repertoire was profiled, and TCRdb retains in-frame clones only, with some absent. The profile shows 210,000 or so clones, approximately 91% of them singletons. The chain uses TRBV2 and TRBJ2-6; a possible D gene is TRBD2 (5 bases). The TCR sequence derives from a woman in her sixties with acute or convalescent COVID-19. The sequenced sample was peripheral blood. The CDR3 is CASNLRDSGANVLTF. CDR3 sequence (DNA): TGTGCCAGCAATTTACGGGACTCTGGGGCCAACGTCCTGACTTTC.